A selection of T cell receptor beta chains follows, all from one sample in a study of identifying expanded T cells in peripheral blood. The table came from immunoSEQ multiplex PCR; TCRdb's copy has only in-frame clones and leaves some out. The table includes more than 70,000 clones, approximately 84% detected once. Sequencing used blood. These receptors all come from a person aged 18 to 75 in good health. Both conserved end residues are part of each CDR3. The D gene is left open where the match is weak. Clone size is not always given. Where it is, it says once, few, many or a class for expanded clones.

clone_size: NA
j_call: TRBJ1-6
d_call: NA
v_call: TRBV5-8
cdr3_nt: TGTGCCAGCAGCTTATCCTCCGGGTCTCTTTCACCCCTCCACTTT
cdr3_aa: CASSLSSGSLSPLHF

clone_size: NA
j_call: TRBJ1-2
d_call: NA
v_call: TRBV18
cdr3_nt: TGTGCCAGCTCACCACCGTCTTTGTCTGTGAACTATGGCTACACCTTC
cdr3_aa: CASSPPSLSVNYGYTF

clone_size: NA
j_call: TRBJ1-1
d_call: NA
v_call: TRBV5-1
cdr3_nt: TGCGCCAGCAGGATTGTCGGGAGCACTGAAGCTTTCTTT
cdr3_aa: CASRIVGSTEAFF

clone_size: NA
j_call: TRBJ2-4
d_call: TRBD2
v_call: TRBV7-9
cdr3_nt: TGTGCCAGCAGCTTAGCTAGCGGGTCTTCATTAGCCAAAAACATTCAGTACTTC
cdr3_aa: CASSLASGSSLAKNIQYF

clone_size: NA
j_call: TRBJ1-4
d_call: TRBD1
v_call: TRBV11-1
cdr3_nt: TGTGCCAGCAGCTCACAACCGGGACAGGGGCGCGAAAAACTGTTTTTT
cdr3_aa: CASSSQPGQGREKLFF

clone_size: NA
j_call: TRBJ2-3
d_call: NA
v_call: TRBV11-3
cdr3_nt: TGTGCCAGCAGCTCGGGGGATACGCAGTATTTT
cdr3_aa: CASSSGDTQYF

clone_size: once
j_call: TRBJ2-5
d_call: NA
v_call: TRBV6-5
cdr3_nt: TGTGCCAGCAACCCGACCGGGGAGACCCAGTACTTC
cdr3_aa: CASNPTGETQYF

clone_size: NA
j_call: TRBJ2-6
d_call: NA
v_call: TRBV11-2
cdr3_nt: TGTGCCAGTCAGGGAGCCGGGGCCAACGTCCTGACTTTC
cdr3_aa: CASQGAGANVLTF

clone_size: NA
j_call: TRBJ1-1
d_call: NA
v_call: TRBV6-6
cdr3_nt: TGTGCCAGCAGCCCTAAGCGTGCGGTCAGGGGTGAAGCTTTCTTT
cdr3_aa: CASSPKRAVRGEAFF

clone_size: NA
j_call: TRBJ1-3
d_call: NA
v_call: TRBV9
cdr3_nt: TGTGCCAGCAGCCCCCCCGACAGCTCTGGAAACACCATATATTTT
cdr3_aa: CASSPPDSSGNTIYF

clone_size: NA
j_call: TRBJ2-7
d_call: TRBD1
v_call: TRBV19
cdr3_nt: TGTGCCAGTAGTTGGTGGACAGGATCCTACGAGCAGTACTTC
cdr3_aa: CASSWWTGSYEQYF

clone_size: NA
j_call: TRBJ1-1
d_call: NA
v_call: TRBV7-9
cdr3_nt: TGTGCCATCATAGGTACAGGCACTGAAGCTTTCTTT
cdr3_aa: CAIIGTGTEAFF

clone_size: NA
j_call: TRBJ2-1
d_call: NA
v_call: TRBV7-2
cdr3_nt: TGTGCCAGCAGCTACGGAGGTTACGATGAGCAGTTCTTC
cdr3_aa: CASSYGGYDEQFF

clone_size: NA
j_call: TRBJ1-1
d_call: NA
v_call: TRBV12-5
cdr3_nt: TGTGCTAGTGGCCAAGCGCGAGCTTTCTTT
cdr3_aa: CASGQARAFF

clone_size: NA
j_call: TRBJ2-3
d_call: TRBD1
v_call: TRBV13
cdr3_nt: TGTGCCAGCAGCCCGCGGACAGGGTTTACAGATACGCAGTATTTT
cdr3_aa: CASSPRTGFTDTQYF

clone_size: NA
j_call: TRBJ2-1
d_call: TRBD2
v_call: TRBV5-8
cdr3_nt: TGTGCCAGCAGCTTGGGACTAGCGGGGAAGAATGAGCAGTTCTTC
cdr3_aa: CASSLGLAGKNEQFF

clone_size: NA
j_call: TRBJ1-1
d_call: NA
v_call: TRBV4-3
cdr3_nt: TGCGCCAGCAGCCAATTTACGCAGGGGAACACTGAAGCTTTCTTT
cdr3_aa: CASSQFTQGNTEAFF

clone_size: NA
j_call: TRBJ2-7
d_call: NA
v_call: TRBV18
cdr3_nt: TGTGCCAGCTCACCCCAGGGAGGCGAGCAGTACTTC
cdr3_aa: CASSPQGGEQYF

clone_size: NA
j_call: TRBJ1-2
d_call: TRBD1
v_call: TRBV30
cdr3_nt: TGTGCCGGAACCCGGGACAGGGTTTATGGCTACACCTTC
cdr3_aa: CAGTRDRVYGYTF

clone_size: once
j_call: TRBJ1-2
d_call: NA
v_call: TRBV21-1
cdr3_nt: TGTGCCAGCAGCCAAGAATGGGGGGCCATCCTGGAACAGGGAGGCCCTAGCTATGGCTACACCTTC
cdr3_aa: CASSQEWGAILEQGGPSYGYTF

clone_size: NA
j_call: TRBJ2-5
d_call: NA
v_call: TRBV7-6
cdr3_nt: TGTGCCAGCAGCCTAGCTGAAAGCCCTACCGGCACCTCCGAGGGGACCCAGTACTTC
cdr3_aa: CASSLAESPTGTSEGTQYF

clone_size: NA
j_call: TRBJ1-6
d_call: NA
v_call: TRBV11-3
cdr3_nt: TGTGCCAGCAGCTTAGAGTTCGGGTTCTCACCCCTCCACTTT
cdr3_aa: CASSLEFGFSPLHF

clone_size: NA
j_call: TRBJ2-3
d_call: NA
v_call: TRBV5-1
cdr3_nt: TGCGCCAGCAGCTTCGGGCAGAGCACAGATACGCAGTATTTT
cdr3_aa: CASSFGQSTDTQYF

clone_size: NA
j_call: TRBJ1-2
d_call: NA
v_call: TRBV18
cdr3_nt: TGTGCCAGCTCACCAAACTTAAGGACAGACTTATATGGCTACACCTTC
cdr3_aa: CASSPNLRTDLYGYTF

clone_size: NA
j_call: TRBJ1-3
d_call: TRBD1
v_call: TRBV11-2
cdr3_nt: TGTGCCAGCAGCTTAGTTCCGACAGGGGGGACTGGAAACACCATATATTTT
cdr3_aa: CASSLVPTGGTGNTIYF

clone_size: NA
j_call: TRBJ1-5
d_call: NA
v_call: TRBV29-1
cdr3_nt: TGCAGCGTTGCAGGGGCTATAAATCAGCCCCAGCATTTT
cdr3_aa: CSVAGAINQPQHF

clone_size: NA
j_call: TRBJ2-2
d_call: NA
v_call: TRBV19
cdr3_nt: TGTGCCAGTAGTATCCAGGCAGCGAACACCGGGGAGCTGTTTTTT
cdr3_aa: CASSIQAANTGELFF